Shown below are 26 T cell receptor beta chains from a single sample sequenced in a study of blood T cells in healthy people across ages. Primed by a sample-barcoded 5' primer and a J-beta primer mix, a second PCR proceeded for about 6 to 11 cycles. A single record per CDR3 protein comes from TCRdb applying MiXCR to the 5' RACE reads. The sample carries over 500,000 distinct CDR3 sequences, 45% to 60% recorded once. The sample taken for sequencing was blood. These receptors all come from a woman older than 75 in good health.

As concerns this clonotype: Being one base from a much bigger clone, this may be a read error. The chain combines TRBV2 with TRBJ2-5, with TRBD1 as a possible D gene (6 bases). The CDR3 length is 14 residues. Between the trimmed V and J ends, which lost 7 bases and 11 bases, there was a span of 23 bases. From germline, CDR1 is SNHLY and CDR2 FYNNEI. The CDR3 bases are TGTGCCAGCAAGTGGGCAGGGGCCTACAATGAGCAGTACTTC. It translates to CASKWAGAYNEQYF.

This clonotype was recorded at least ten times. This chain joins TRBV3-1 and TRBJ2-1; 7 bases fit TRBD2. J lost 4 bases, V lost 0 bases, and 3 bases had no gene match. The germline V gene has CDR1 LGHDT and CDR2 YNNKEL (reference sequence). This CDR3 region has 15 residues. The CDR3 region has the DNA TGTGCCAGCAGCCAAGAGCTAGCGGCTTACAATGAGCAGTTCTTC. It translates to CASSQELAAYNEQFF.

In this sample, this clonotype turned up once. The rearrangement joins TRBV10-3 to TRBJ2-6; 10 bases fit TRBD1. CDR3 size: 20 residues. With V trimmed by 3 bases and J by 0 bases, 11 bases remained unmatched. Germline loops: CDR1 ENHRY, CDR2 SYGVKD. The CDR3 is CAISDSGRGQGVSGANVLTF. The CDR3 DNA is TGTGCCATCAGTGATAGTGGCAGAGGACAGGGGGTCTCTGGGGCCAACGTCCTGACTTTC.

This clonotype came up many times. The V and J genes are TRBV29-1 and TRBJ2-1; D remains unclear. From germline, CDR1 is SQVTM and CDR2 ANQGSEA. The CDR3 spans 15 residues. Trimming took off 8 bases at V and 0 bases at J, with 17 bases between the two ends. This CDR3 reads CSMTFGQNSYNEQFF. Written as DNA, the CDR3 is TGCAGCATGACCTTCGGCCAAAACTCCTACAATGAGCAGTTCTTC.

This clonotype was seen ten or more times. This chain uses TRBV20-1 with TRBJ2-7, with 13 bases aligning to TRBD2. V shed 6 bases, J shed 3 bases, and the junction held 11 bases outside the gene matches. Germline V gives CDR1 DFQATT, CDR2 SNEGSKA (reference sequence). The CDR3 extends over 16 amino acids. The CDR3: CSAAGTSGIEVYEQYF. CDR3 bases: TGCAGTGCGGCCGGGACTAGCGGGATAGAAGTCTACGAGCAGTACTTC.

This clonotype was observed many times. V gene TRBV2 combines with J gene TRBJ2-1, with a tentative D call TRBD1 (5 bases). Germline V gives CDR1 SNHLY, CDR2 FYNNEI. The CDR3 has 14 amino acids. Trimming removed 6 bases from V and 6 bases from J, with 15 bases in between. The CDR3 protein is CASRVRPTGNEQFF. The CDR3 coding sequence is TGTGCCAGCAGGGTTCGGCCTACAGGCAATGAGCAGTTCTTC.

Many counts were recorded for this clonotype. The CDR3 nucleotides are TGCAGTGCTAGAGATTCGTACAGGGCGTCGAGAAATGAGCAGTTCTTC. Its protein is CSARDSYRASRNEQFF. This chain connects TRBV20-1 to TRBJ2-1; a possible D gene is TRBD1 (6 bases). CDR1 DFQATT and CDR2 SNEGSKA come from the germline V gene (reference sequence). The CDR3 spans 16 residues. Trimming stripped 0 bases from V and 7 bases from J, with 19 bases between.

The CDR3 here is CSVDRGTGELFF. CDR3 sequence (DNA): TGCAGCGTTGACAGGGGCACCGGGGAGCTGTTTTTT. The gene calls are TRBV29-1 and TRBJ2-2, with D perhaps matching TRBD1 (6 bases). Germline V gene data show CDR1 as SQVTM and CDR2 as ANQGSEA. The CDR3 has 12 amino acids. Trimming took 3 bases from V and 4 from J, leaving 6 bases between them.

The genes are TRBV3-1 and TRBJ1-1; no definite D call. Trimming shortened V by 0 bases and J by 0 bases, and 14 bases separated the two germline ends. The CDR3 loop spans 17 amino acids. CDR1 and CDR2 from the germline V gene are LGHDT and YNNKEL (reference sequence). The CDR3: CASSQDEGRDMNTEAFF. In nucleotides, the CDR3 is TGTGCCAGCAGCCAAGATGAGGGCCGGGATATGAACACTGAAGCTTTCTTT.

This chain joins TRBV20-1 and TRBJ1-1, with 8 positions matching TRBD1. The CDR3 sequence is 13 residues long. Germline V gene lookup returns CDR1 DFQATT and CDR2 SNEGSKA (reference sequence). Trimming at V came to 3 bases and at J to 7 bases, leaving 7 bases not matched to a gene. The CDR3, as DNA: TGCAGTGCTAGTCAGGGGGCCCTAATTGAAGCTTTCTTT. It translates to CSASQGALIEAFF.

The chain couples TRBV9 to TRBJ1-4, with a tentative D call TRBD1 (6 bases). The germline gives CDR1 SGDLS, CDR2 YYNGEE. Trimming pared 3 bases from V and 7 bases from J, leaving 16 bases between. The CDR3 runs to 15 residues. The CDR3 coding sequence is TGTGCCAGCAGCGGAGAGGGGGTCGGGGGTGAAAAACTGTTTTTT. As protein: CASSGEGVGGEKLFF.

Details on this clonotype: Given a much more abundant clone one base away, this may be a read error. The CDR3 nucleotides are TGTGCCAGCAGTTACAAGCGCGGGCGGGAGCTGTTTTTT. Protein: CASSYKRGRELFF. The J gene is TRBJ2-2, the V gene TRBV6-5, with D possibly TRBD2 on 5 matching bases. CDR3 length: 13 residues. V lost 2 bases to trimming and J lost 9 bases, with 10 bases between them. Germline values: CDR1 MNHEY, CDR2 SVGAGI.

In its sample, this clonotype was seen a few times. The chain carries TRBV20-1 and TRBJ1-4, with 11 bases lining up with TRBD1. The CDR3 is 15 residues long. Unmatched junction bases numbered 5, after V lost 0 bases and J lost 8 bases. Germline assignment: CDR1 DFQATT and CDR2 SNEGSKA (reference sequence). The CDR3 DNA sequence: TGCAGTGCTAGAGATGGACAGGGGGCCGTAGAAAAACTGTTTTTT. Protein: CSARDGQGAVEKLFF.

This clonotype was counted ten times or more. The chain carries TRBV3-1 and TRBJ2-1; perhaps TRBD1 as D (5 bases). This CDR3 is built from 13 residues. V dropped 3 bases and J dropped 5 bases, with 8 bases sitting between them. CDR1 LGHDT and CDR2 YNNKEL come from the germline V gene (reference sequence). CDR3 DNA: TGTGCCAGCAGCCAGCGCAGGGACAATGAGCAGTTCTTC. This encodes CASSQRRDNEQFF.

This clonotype came up once. This chain uses TRBV2 with TRBJ1-1; 7 bases align to TRBD1. The CDR3 loop spans 14 amino acids. The V gene's germline CDR1 is SNHLY and CDR2 FYNNEI. Trimming at V came to 6 bases and at J to 4 bases, leaving 8 bases not matched to a gene. DNA of the CDR3: TGTGCCAGCAGCTACCAGGGGGGACCCACTGAAGCTTTCTTT. It encodes CASSYQGGPTEAFF.

The table lists this clonotype with many counts. The chain joins TRBV20-1 to TRBJ2-7; D is ambiguous. This CDR3 has 12 amino acids. CDR1 and CDR2 from the germline V gene are DFQATT and SNEGSKA (reference sequence). The V and J ends lost 3 bases and 3 bases respectively, with 9 bases between them. This CDR3 is CSARDQIYEQYF. The CDR3 nucleotides read TGCAGTGCTAGGGACCAGATCTACGAGCAGTACTTC.

This clonotype has only a few counts. A read error is possible here, since a much larger clone lies one base away. J is TRBJ1-2 and V is TRBV6-5; a weak D match, TRBD1 (6 bases). Germline assignment: CDR1 MNHEY and CDR2 SVGAGI. Trimming took 2 bases from V and 8 from J, leaving 18 bases between them. The CDR3 length is 15 residues. This CDR3 reads CASSYAISTGFGYTF. The CDR3 region has the DNA TGTGCCAGCAGTTACGCGATCTCCACAGGGTTCGGCTACACCTTC.

As regards this clonotype: This sequence may be a read error, since a much larger clone differs from it by one base. This chain connects TRBV9 to TRBJ2-1, with D possibly being TRBD2 (5 bases). Matching the DNA end better, TRBJ2-7 makes the J call doubtful. CDR1 and CDR2 (germline): SGDLS, YYNGEE. The CDR3 sequence is 13 residues long. In DNA form, the CDR3 reads TGTGCCAGCAGCGTTCTAGCCTACAATGAGCAGTACTTC. This codes for CASSVLAYNEQYF.

This clonotype was counted many times. The chain has TRBV7-8 and TRBJ2-4, with 10 bases matching TRBD2. This CDR3 is built from 16 residues. From germline, CDR1 is SGHVS and CDR2 FQNEAQ. After removal of 5 bases from V and 8 bases from J, the junction contained 12 bases not matched to a gene. The CDR3 nucleotides are TGTGCCAGCAGCCCCCGGACTAGCGGTGTTCGGGACATTCAGTACTTC. Its protein product is CASSPRTSGVRDIQYF.

This clonotype was counted ten times or more. V usage is TRBV2 and J usage is TRBJ1-1; no reliable D call. Between the trimmed V and J ends, which lost 7 bases and 3 bases, there was a span of 15 bases. From germline, CDR1 is SNHLY and CDR2 FYNNEI. This CDR3 spans 14 amino acids. The CDR3 DNA sequence: TGTGCCAGCACCCGGACCCTCGGGGACACTGAAGCTTTCTTT. This encodes CASTRTLGDTEAFF.

The V gene is TRBV7-9, the J gene TRBJ2-1, with 8 bases matching TRBD1. The V gene end was trimmed by 7 bases and the J gene end by 4 bases; junction bases not matched to a gene: 21. In germline, CDR1 is SEHNR, CDR2 FQNEAQ (reference sequence). This CDR3 has 19 residues. CDR3 coding DNA: TGTGCCAGCACTAAAGGACAGGGAACAGGGGTACAGGCTTACAATGAGCAGTTCTTC. Protein sequence: CASTKGQGTGVQAYNEQFF.

This CDR3 reads CASSAQGRGNQPQHF. CDR3 coding DNA: TGTGCCAGCAGCGCACAGGGTAGGGGCAATCAGCCCCAGCATTTT. The rearrangement links TRBV28 to TRBJ1-5; D is perhaps TRBD1 (6 bases). V dropped 6 bases and J dropped 2 bases, with 14 bases sitting between them. The CDR3 has 15 amino acids. Germline CDR1 MDHEN, CDR2 SYDVKM. The full variable domain, with the rest looked up from reference TRBV28 and TRBJ1-5, is DVKVTQSSRYLVKRTGEKVFLECVQDMDHENMFWYRQDPGLGLRLIYFSYDVKMKEKGDIPEGYSVSREKKERFSLILESASTNQTSMYLCASSAQGRGNQPQHFGDGTRLSIL.

This chain connects TRBV11-2 to TRBJ1-6, with a tentative D call TRBD1 (5 bases). The CDR3 sequence is 15 residues long. V lost 2 bases and J 6 bases, leaving 11 bases between the germline ends. The germline V gene encodes CDR1 SGHAT and CDR2 FQNNGV. This CDR3 reads CASSLLGRLNSPLHF. CDR3 coding DNA: TGTGCCAGCAGCTTATTGGGGCGCCTTAATTCACCCCTCCACTTT.

The sample holds many counts of this clonotype. This rearrangement joins TRBV12-3 or TRBV12-4 to TRBJ2-5, with D possibly matching TRBD1 (6 bases). Trimming took off 2 bases at V and 2 bases at J, with 9 bases between the two ends. The CDR3 loop spans 14 amino acids. CDR3: CASSLWTDQETQYF. CDR3 nucleotides: TGTGCCAGCAGTTTATGGACAGATCAAGAGACCCAGTACTTC.

The chain couples TRBV2 to TRBJ2-4; 7 positions agree with TRBD1. Near its end, the DNA agrees better with TRBJ2-7, so the J call may be wrong. CDR1 SNHLY and CDR2 FYNNEI come from the germline V gene. The CDR3 extends over 14 amino acids. The CDR3 spells CASSVQGLTYEQYF. CDR3 coding DNA: TGTGCCAGCAGTGTACAGGGGCTAACCTACGAGCAGTACTTC.

The rearrangement links TRBV9 to TRBJ2-3, with TRBD1 as a possible D gene (6 bases). Germline V CDR1 and CDR2: SGDLS, YYNGEE. CDR3 length: 15 amino acids. V was clipped by 1 base and J by 2 bases, with 11 bases between them. Here the CDR3 reads CASSVRQAYTDTQYF. The CDR3 nucleotides are TGTGCCAGCAGCGTACGACAGGCTTACACAGATACGCAGTATTTT.